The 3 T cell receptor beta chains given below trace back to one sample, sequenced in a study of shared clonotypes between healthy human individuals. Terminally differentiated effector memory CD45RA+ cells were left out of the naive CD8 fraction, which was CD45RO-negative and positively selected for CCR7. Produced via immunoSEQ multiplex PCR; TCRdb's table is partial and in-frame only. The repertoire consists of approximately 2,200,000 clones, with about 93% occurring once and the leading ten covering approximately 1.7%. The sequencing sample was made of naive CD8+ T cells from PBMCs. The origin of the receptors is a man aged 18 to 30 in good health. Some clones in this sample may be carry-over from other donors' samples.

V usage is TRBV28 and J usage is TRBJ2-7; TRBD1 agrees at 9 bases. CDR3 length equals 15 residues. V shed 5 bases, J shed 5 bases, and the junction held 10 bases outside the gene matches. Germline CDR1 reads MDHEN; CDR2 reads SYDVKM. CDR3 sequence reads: CASSRTGTGSHEQYF. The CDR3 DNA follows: TGTGCCAGCAGTCGCACCGGGACAGGGTCCCACGAGCAGTACTTC.

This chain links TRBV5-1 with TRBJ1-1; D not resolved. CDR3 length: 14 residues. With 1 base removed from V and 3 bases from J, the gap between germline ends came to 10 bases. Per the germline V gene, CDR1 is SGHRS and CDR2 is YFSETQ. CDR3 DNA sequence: TGCGCCAGCAGCTTGCGGATAAGTGACACTGAAGCTTTCTTT. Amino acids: CASSLRISDTEAFF.

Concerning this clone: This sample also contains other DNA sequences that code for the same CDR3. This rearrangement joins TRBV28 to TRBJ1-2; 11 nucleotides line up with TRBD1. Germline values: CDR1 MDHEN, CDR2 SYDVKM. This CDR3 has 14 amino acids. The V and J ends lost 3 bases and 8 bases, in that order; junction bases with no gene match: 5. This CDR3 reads CASSLGTGGSGYTF. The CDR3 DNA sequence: TGTGCCAGCAGTTTGGGGACAGGGGGTTCGGGCTACACCTTC.